The entry that follows covers one T cell receptor (beta chain) sequence. The antigen remains undetermined. One to two pinch biopsies were taken from the rectum during colonoscopy. The data belong to a study of pediatric ulcerative colitis. General observations from the study: Rectal repertoires separated controls, mild-moderate and acute severe colitis. Blood-rectal clonal overlap within each person was significantly higher in ulcerative colitis patients than controls. Two patients' blood samples yielded substantially fewer templates.

The V and J ends lost 4 bases and 12 bases respectively, with 16 bases between them. This CDR3 has 12 residues. CDR1 SGHAT and CDR2 FQNNGV come from the germline V gene. The assay was run at survey level. Measured with immunoSEQ multiplex PCR; TCRdb has only the in-frame clones, and not every one. This repertoire shows 20,000 to 30,000 clones, 65% to 80% found once; its top ten account for over 6%. The clonotype comes from a boy younger than 18 with severe ulcerative colitis. The sample was gut tissue. The rearrangement links TRBV11-2 to TRBJ2-7; D tentatively reads TRBD1 or TRBD2 (5 bases each). This chain's CDR3 is CASSWDGPHPYF. In DNA form, the CDR3 reads TGTGCCAGCAGCTGGGACGGGCCTCATCCGTACTTC.